The sequence of this TCR beta chain was determined in a study of blood T cell repertoires in COVID-19 (dated by TCRdb to about 2020). As for the study more broadly: The collaborator samples originated in the United States, Italy and Spain and spanned the acute and convalescent phases of COVID-19. The prospective study material was composed of cDNA or gDNA derived from T cells, B-cell-depleted T cells, or PBMCs. Deeply sampled blood TCRbeta repertoires from subjects exposed to, actively infected with, or recovered from COVID-19 were included in the dataset. The repertoires were released in a freely available public database intended as a resource for research on the immune response to SARS-CoV-2. The samples were drawn from the first 160 participants of the ongoing ImmuneRACE study and from 1,254 subjects provided by 6 global collaborators. Nearly every sample came with metadata listing a de-identified subject ID, COVID-19 status, age in years and sex. Where available, HLA class I and class II types were obtained from metadata supplied by the sample provider rather than from assay-based typing.

Turning to this clone: It has no known antigen specificity. No qualities accompany the bases; no much larger clone lies one base away.

Participants in the prospective study were aged 18 to 89 years, lived in about two dozen United States geographic areas, and enrolled through a virtual design. In the prospective study, cohorts were assigned on the basis of participant-reported clinical history obtained from a screening survey and a study questionnaire. For ImmuneRACE Cohort 3, a participant was defined as recovered based on two consecutive negative NP/OP PCR tests, clearance by a healthcare professional, or resolution of symptoms. In the prospective study, mobile phlebotomists collected whole blood, serum and a nasopharyngeal or oropharyngeal swab from each participant. Participants in the prospective study had the option to provide additional blood draws and questionnaires over a roughly 2-month period. Blood samples from the prospective study were shipped frozen or at room temperature prior to DNA extraction. The CDR3 spans 15 residues, from the cysteine through the phenylalanine. Solely the CDR3 DNA is kept, with 45 bases framed from the first base. Trimmed from V: 1 base; trimmed from J: 8 bases; junction bases lacking a gene match: 4. Looking up the germline V gene yields CDR1 LGHNA and CDR2 YSLEER.

Paper-wide results and their limitations: How much clinical and demographic metadata was included differed by source and by participant, and the metadata was provided uncurated.

TCRbeta CDR3 regions were amplified from genomic DNA by means of the immunoSEQ Assay, a bias-controlled multiplex PCR. Regarding the original processing steps: Nucleated cell counts per sample were estimated from amplification of reference gene primers within the assay. To quantify the absolute abundance of each unique TCRbeta CDR3 rearrangement, sequence reads were collapsed and filtered. For each sample, productive Simpson clonality was calculated as the square root of Simpson's diversity index over productive rearrangements. Entries here come from immuneACCESS through TCRdb and include only in-frame sequences with V and J called. Some clones fail to appear in such tables; in the studies checked, an unresolved V gene covers under half of the shortfall, and the cause of the remainder is unknown. V and J calls plus clone size are reproduced from that table; the DNA served to infer D and trimming. A total of hundreds of thousands of clones appear in this sample, approximately 90% of them only once. About 3% of the sample is in the top ten clones.

The TCR originated in a woman aged 45-65 years who had recovered from COVID-19. The chain uses TRBV4-3 and TRBJ1-6; TRBD1 agrees with 8 junctional bases. Sequencing was done on a sample of PBMCs or T cells enriched from blood (not recorded which). The nucleotides read TGCGCCAGCAGCCAAGGGACAGGGTTGGATTCACCCCTCCACTTT. The translation is CASSQGTGLDSPLHF.